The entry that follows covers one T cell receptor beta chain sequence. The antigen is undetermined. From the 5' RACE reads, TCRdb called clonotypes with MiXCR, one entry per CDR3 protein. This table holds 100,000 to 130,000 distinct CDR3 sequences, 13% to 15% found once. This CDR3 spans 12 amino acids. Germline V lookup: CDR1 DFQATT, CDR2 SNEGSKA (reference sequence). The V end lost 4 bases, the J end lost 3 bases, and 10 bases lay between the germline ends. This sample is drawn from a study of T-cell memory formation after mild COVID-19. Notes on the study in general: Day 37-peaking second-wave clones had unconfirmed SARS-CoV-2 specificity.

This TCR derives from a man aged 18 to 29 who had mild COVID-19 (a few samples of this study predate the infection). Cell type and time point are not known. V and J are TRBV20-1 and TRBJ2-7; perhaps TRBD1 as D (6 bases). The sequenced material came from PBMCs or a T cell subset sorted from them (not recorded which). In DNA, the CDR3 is TGCAGTGCTAAACAGGGATTCTACGAGCAGTACTTC. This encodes CSAKQGFYEQYF.